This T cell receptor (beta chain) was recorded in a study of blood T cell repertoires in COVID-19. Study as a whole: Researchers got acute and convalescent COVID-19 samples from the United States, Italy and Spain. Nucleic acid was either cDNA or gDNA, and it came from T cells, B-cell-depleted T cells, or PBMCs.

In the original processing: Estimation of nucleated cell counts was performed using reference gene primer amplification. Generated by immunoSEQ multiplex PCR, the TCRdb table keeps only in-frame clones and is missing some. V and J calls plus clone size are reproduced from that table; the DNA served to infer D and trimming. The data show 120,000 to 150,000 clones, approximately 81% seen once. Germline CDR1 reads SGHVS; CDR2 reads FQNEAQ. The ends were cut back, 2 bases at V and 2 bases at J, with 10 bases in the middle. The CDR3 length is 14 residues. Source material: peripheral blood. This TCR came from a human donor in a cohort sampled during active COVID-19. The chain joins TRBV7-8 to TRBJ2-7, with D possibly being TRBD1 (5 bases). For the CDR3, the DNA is TGTGCCAGCAGCTTACAACAGGTCACCTACGAGCAGTACTTC. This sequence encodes CASSLQQVTYEQYF.